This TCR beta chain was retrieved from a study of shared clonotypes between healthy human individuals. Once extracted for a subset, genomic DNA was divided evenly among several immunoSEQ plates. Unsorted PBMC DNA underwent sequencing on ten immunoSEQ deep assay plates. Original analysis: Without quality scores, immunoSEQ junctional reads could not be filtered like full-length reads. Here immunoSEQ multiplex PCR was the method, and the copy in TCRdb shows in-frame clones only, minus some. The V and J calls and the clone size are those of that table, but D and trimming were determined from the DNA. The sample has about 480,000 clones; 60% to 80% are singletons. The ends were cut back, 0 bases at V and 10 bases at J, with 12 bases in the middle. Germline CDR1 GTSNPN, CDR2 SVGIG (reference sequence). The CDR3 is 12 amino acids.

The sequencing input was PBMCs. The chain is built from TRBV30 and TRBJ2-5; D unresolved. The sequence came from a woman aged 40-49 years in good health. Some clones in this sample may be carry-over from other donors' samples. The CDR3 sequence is CAWSVMGTGQYF. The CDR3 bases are TGTGCCTGGAGTGTAATGGGTACGGGCCAGTACTTC.